This T cell receptor beta chain was sequenced in a study of cytomegalovirus exposure and HLA in healthy donors. Study at large: Out of 398 genotyped donors, 81% belonged to the Caucasian-associated ancestry cluster. Study-level results: One later analysis reportedly identified an Asian-associated ancestry cluster that showed fewer N-insertions than the approximately 670-donor mean.

Germline V gene data show CDR1 as SEHNR and CDR2 as FQNEAQ (reference sequence). The V gene end was trimmed by 0 bases and the J gene end by 0 bases; junction bases not matched to a gene: 4. This CDR3 is 16 amino acids long. Regarding this clone: The antigen remains unidentified.

The PCR was carried out with 60 Vbeta primers and 13 Jbeta primers. The assay was immunoSEQ multiplex PCR, and TCRdb's table has in-frame clones only and misses some. Of hundreds of thousands of clones detected, 80% to 90% appear once; the ten largest clones hold roughly 0.24%. The receptor's source is a girl aged 2 to 10 in good health and CMV-seronegative. The chain carries TRBV7-9 and TRBJ1-1; TRBD1 aligns across 7 bases. Source material: PBMCs. The CDR3 spells CASSLAGQSLNTEAFF. DNA of the CDR3: TGTGCCAGCAGCTTAGCGGGACAGAGCTTGAACACTGAAGCTTTCTTT.